This passage covers 27 T cell receptor beta chains from one sample sequenced in a study of regulatory T cells in long-lasting Graves disease. Time point reported: newly diagnosed GD, antithyroid drugs for less than 3 months. RNA extracted from PBMCs served as the sequencing template. The authors built TCR beta libraries using iRepertoire HTBI primers and Arm-PCR of CDR3 regions. Using its own MiXCR run on the multiplex PCR reads, TCRdb lists one record per CDR3 protein. The table lists around 500,000 distinct CDR3 sequences, roughly a sixth of them singletons, with roughly 25% in the top ten. This same sample was also taken into another study, of T cells in Graves' hyperthyroidism and ophthalmopathy.

The sample here was peripheral blood mononuclear cells (PBMCs), taken at new diagnosis, from a patient treated with antithyroid drugs. Receptors originate from a woman aged 35-60 years with Graves disease.

This clonotype was counted only a few times. The rearrangement links TRBV6-1 to TRBJ2-7; maybe TRBD1 (5 bases). In germline, CDR1 is MNHNS, CDR2 SASEGT. The CDR3 length is 15 residues. The V end lost 1 base, the J end lost 0 bases, and 10 bases lay between the germline ends. CDR3 DNA sequence: TGTGCCAGCAGTGAAGAGGACATAACCTCCTACGAGCAGTACTTC. Its translation is CASSEEDITSYEQYF.

This clonotype was counted many times. The chain combines TRBV6-5 with TRBJ1-2; D is possibly TRBD1 (5 bases). CDR3 size: 15 residues. The V end was cut by 0 bases, the J end by 4 bases, with 12 bases between. The V gene's germline CDR1 is MNHEY and CDR2 SVGAGI. CDR3 loop: CASSYSGRGTYGYTF. As DNA, the CDR3 is TGTGCCAGCAGTTACTCTGGGAGGGGAACCTATGGCTACACCTTC.

This clonotype was detected a few times. The V call is TRBV9, the J call TRBJ2-1; possible D gene TRBD1, 5 bases. The germline V gene has CDR1 SGDLS and CDR2 YYNGEE. The CDR3 is made up of 15 amino acids. V was shortened by 5 bases and J by 6 bases, with 18 bases between the two germline ends. The CDR3 sequence: CASSDLVGAFNEQFF. CDR3 sequence (DNA): TGTGCCAGCAGTGATCTCGTTGGGGCTTTCAATGAGCAGTTCTTC.

This clonotype was seen a handful of times. This likely traces to a read error, being one base from a far larger clone. The CDR3 reads CASKPQGSTEAFF. The CDR3 DNA reads as TGTGCCAGCAAACCACAGGGGAGCACTGAAGCTTTCTTT. The chain couples TRBV3-1 to TRBJ1-1; 7 bases fit TRBD1. This CDR3 contains 13 residues. In germline, CDR1 is LGHDT, CDR2 YNNKEL (reference sequence). Trimming took 7 bases from V and 4 from J; bases not matched to a gene: 6.

This clonotype was seen a handful of times. The chain combines TRBV5-4 with TRBJ2-7; TRBD1 agrees at 7 bases. The CDR3 loop spans 14 amino acids. Germline lookup yields CDR1 SGHNT and CDR2 YYREEE (reference sequence). Unmatched junction bases numbered 8, after V lost 4 bases and J lost 4 bases. CDR3 protein: CASSRDRDAYEQYF. CDR3 bases: TGTGCCAGCAGCCGTGACAGGGATGCGTACGAGCAGTACTTC.

In this sample, this clonotype turned up many times. This rearrangement joins TRBV6-5 to TRBJ2-7; TRBD1 agrees at 11 bases. The V gene's germline CDR1 is MNHEY and CDR2 SVGAGI. CDR3 length: 15 amino acids. V gave up 2 bases and J gave up 6 bases; unmatched junction bases: 6. The CDR3 DNA is TGTGCCAGCAGTTACCCCGGGACAGGGGGGTCCGAGCAGTACTTC. Its translation is CASSYPGTGGSEQYF.

This clonotype was detected ten times or more. The J gene is TRBJ2-3, the V gene TRBV27; no definite D call. Germline assignment: CDR1 MNHEY and CDR2 SMNVEV (reference sequence). The CDR3 is made up of 15 amino acids. Trimming stripped 4 bases from V and 0 bases from J, with 11 bases between. The CDR3 protein is CASSSRFLSTDTQYF. CDR3 bases: TGTGCCAGCAGTTCTCGTTTTTTGAGCACAGATACGCAGTATTTT.

The chain recombines TRBV29-1 with TRBJ1-1; D is uncertain. This CDR3 is built from 12 residues. Between the trimmed V and J ends, which lost 5 bases and 5 bases, there was a span of 12 bases. Germline V gene data show CDR1 as SQVTM and CDR2 as ANQGSEA. CDR3 sequence reads: CSVLSARTEAFF. The CDR3 DNA reads as TGCAGCGTTCTATCGGCTAGGACTGAAGCTTTCTTT.

Many counts were recorded for this clonotype. CDR3 sequence (DNA): TGTGCCAGCAGCTTAGAAGCGGCGGGGGGTTGGGAGACCCAGTACTTC. Translating it yields CASSLEAAGGWETQYF. The V call is TRBV7-3, the J call TRBJ2-5; 8 nucleotides align to TRBD2. The CDR3 is 16 amino acids. Germline V gene data show CDR1 as SGHTA and CDR2 as FQGTGA. The J segment lost 5 bases and the V segment lost 2 bases, leaving 10 bases of the junction unmatched. Based on the CDR3 plus reference TRBV7-3 and TRBJ2-5, the full variable domain is GAGVSQTPSNKVTEKGKYVELRCDPISGHTALYWYRQSLGQGPEFLIYFQGTGAADDSGLPNDRFFAVRPEGSVSTLKIQRTERGDSAVYLCASSLEAAGGWETQYFGPGTRLLVL.

A few counts support this clonotype. This chain connects TRBV7-2 to TRBJ2-3; no clear D. CDR3 size: 16 residues. Trimming removed 2 bases at V and 4 bases at J, with 16 bases between. The V gene's germline CDR1 is SGHTA and CDR2 FQGNSA. The CDR3 DNA is TGTGCCAGCAGCTTATATGAAATATACTATCCAGATACGCAGTATTTT. Amino acid sequence: CASSLYEIYYPDTQYF.

The chain links TRBV12-5 to TRBJ1-3, with D unclear. The germline V and J ends were trimmed by 5 bases and 8 bases, with 7 bases remaining between them. Germline values: CDR1 LGHNT, CDR2 FRNRAP. The CDR3 has 11 residues. The CDR3 protein is CASGPSDTIYF. The CDR3 DNA reads TGTGCTAGTGGTCCCTCAGACACCATATATTTT.

This clonotype was seen many times. The chain employs TRBV12-3 or TRBV12-4 and TRBJ1-1, with 9 bases fitting TRBD1. The J segment lost 0 bases and the V segment lost 5 bases, leaving 10 bases of the junction unmatched. The CDR3 has 17 residues. Written as DNA, the CDR3 is TGTGCCAGCAGTCCGCGGACAGGGGCCCTTATGAACACTGAAGCTTTCTTT. Protein product: CASSPRTGALMNTEAFF.

The rearrangement uses TRBV7-2 and TRBJ2-2; no definite D call. Germline CDR1 reads SGHTA; CDR2 reads FQGNSA. The CDR3 is 14 residues long. The ends were cut back, 1 base at V and 6 bases at J, with 9 bases in the middle. CDR3 bases: TGTGCCAGCAGCTTAGGGGCTGGGGCCGGGGAGCTGTTTTTT. Protein product: CASSLGAGAGELFF. Together with reference TRBV7-2 and TRBJ2-2, the CDR3 gives the full variable domain: GAGVSQSPSNKVTEKGKDVELRCDPISGHTALYWYRQSLGQGLEFLIYFQGNSAPDKSGLPSDRFSAERTGGSVSTLTIQRTQQEDSAVYLCASSLGAGAGELFFGEGSRLTVL.

This clonotype was seen ten or more times. This chain uses TRBV12-3 or TRBV12-4 with TRBJ2-6; no firm D call. Trimming pared 3 bases from V and 0 bases from J, leaving 9 bases between. The CDR3 totals 16 residues. CDR3 sequence (DNA): TGTGCCAGCAGTTTTTGGAGAAACTCTGGGGCCAACGTCCTGACTTTC. Its translation: CASSFWRNSGANVLTF.

The chain is built from TRBV5-1 and TRBJ2-3; D remains ambiguous. The germline gives CDR1 SGHRS, CDR2 YFSETQ. Deletions cut 0 bases from V and 5 bases from J, with 16 bases between. CDR3 length: 16 amino acids. CDR3 DNA sequence: TGCGCCAGCAGCTTGGTCGCCGGCCACTACGGAGATACGCAGTATTTT. This sequence encodes CASSLVAGHYGDTQYF.

This clonotype showed up many times. The V gene is TRBV10-3, the J gene TRBJ1-5; the D gene is possibly TRBD1 (6 bases). Between the trimmed V and J ends, which lost 10 bases and 2 bases, there was a span of 21 bases. Germline V CDR1 and CDR2: ENHRY, SYGVKD. This CDR3 spans 16 amino acids. The CDR3 spells CATCEQGNEGNQPQHF. In nucleotides, the CDR3 is TGTGCCACTTGCGAACAGGGAAATGAAGGCAATCAGCCCCAGCATTTT.

This chain uses TRBV9 with TRBJ2-3, with a weak D call TRBD2 (5 bases). This CDR3 comprises 15 residues. Trimming removed 0 bases from V and 1 base from J, with 9 bases in between. Germline V gene data show CDR1 as SGDLS and CDR2 as YYNGEE. The CDR3 region is CASSVAVGGTDTQYF. Here the CDR3 DNA reads TGTGCCAGCAGCGTAGCCGTCGGGGGCACAGATACGCAGTATTTT.

The V call is TRBV5-1, the J call TRBJ2-7; D tentatively reads TRBD1 or TRBD2 (5 bases each). This CDR3 is 15 amino acids long. Germline V gene data show CDR1 as SGHRS and CDR2 as YFSETQ. With 0 bases removed from V and 1 base from J, the gap between germline ends came to 11 bases. CDR3 bases: TGCGCCAGCAGCTTGGGAGGGGATAGGTCCTACGAGCAGTACTTC. This sequence encodes CASSLGGDRSYEQYF. Variable domain in full (rest from reference TRBV5-1 and TRBJ2-7): KAGVTQTPRYLIKTRGQQVTLSCSPISGHRSVSWYQQTPGQGLQFLFEYFSETQRNKGNFPGRFSGRQFSNSRSEMNVSTLELGDSALYLCASSLGGDRSYEQYFGPGTRLTVT.

This clonotype was detected a few times. The rearrangement links TRBV4-1 to TRBJ1-2; D remains unclear. Germline-derived CDR1 and CDR2 are MGHRA and YSYEKL. There are 15 residues in the CDR3. Trimming shortened V by 2 bases and J by 4 bases, and 14 bases separated the two germline ends. CDR3 loop: CASSQLKEGSYGYTF. CDR3 coding DNA: TGCGCCAGCAGCCAACTTAAGGAGGGATCCTATGGCTACACCTTC.

There are many counts of this clonotype. This chain uses TRBV7-9 with TRBJ1-2; D is unclear. CDR3 size: 15 residues. Trimming removed 5 bases at V and 4 bases at J, with 17 bases between. Germline V gives CDR1 SEHNR, CDR2 FQNEAQ (reference sequence). CDR3 bases: TGTGCCAGCAGCCCTAACCGACTCTCGCCCTATGGCTACACCTTC. It codes for CASSPNRLSPYGYTF.

The chain is built from TRBV15 and TRBJ2-1; TRBD1 matches at 9 bases. The junction had 3 bases not matched to a gene; V was cut back by 0 bases and J by 3 bases. In germline, CDR1 is LNHNV, CDR2 YYDKDF (reference sequence). The CDR3 totals 16 residues. The CDR3 spells CATSRDDRGIYNEQFF. Here the CDR3 DNA reads TGTGCCACCAGCAGAGACGACAGGGGGATCTACAATGAGCAGTTCTTC.

Comments on this clonotype: A read error may explain this, as a much larger clone is one base away. The chain joins TRBV11-2 to TRBJ2-1; D not resolved. Germline V gene lookup returns CDR1 SGHAT and CDR2 FQNNGV. Trimming pared 11 bases from V and 6 bases from J, leaving 20 bases between. The CDR3 length is 14 residues. CDR3 sequence: CAGTAPSSVNEQFF. CDR3 DNA sequence: TGTGCCGGCACCGCTCCCTCCAGCGTCAATGAGCAGTTCTTC. Variable domain in full (rest from reference TRBV11-2 and TRBJ2-1): EAGVAQSPRYKIIEKRQSVAFWCNPISGHATLYWYQQILGQGPKLLIQFQNNGVVDDSQLPKDRFSAERLKGVDSTLKIQPAKLEDSAVYLCAGTAPSSVNEQFFGPGTRLTVL.

In regard to this clonotype: This clone may be a read error of a much larger clone one base away. V and J are TRBV5-1 and TRBJ2-7, with TRBD2 as a possible D gene (5 bases). The CDR3 contains 14 residues. CDR1 and CDR2 (germline): SGHRS, YFSETQ. CDR3: CASSLSTSEDEQHF. CDR3 coding DNA: TGCGCCAGCAGCTTGTCCACCTCGGAGGACGAGCAGCACTTC.

This clonotype has ten or more counts. The gene calls are TRBV12-3 or TRBV12-4 and TRBJ2-2; D is perhaps TRBD1 (6 bases). Trimming pared 4 bases from V and 4 bases from J, leaving 13 bases between. The CDR3 sequence is 15 residues long. The CDR3 here is CASSSPDRGTGELFF. The DNA for the CDR3 is TGTGCCAGCAGTTCCCCGGACAGAGGCACCGGGGAGCTGTTTTTT.

The sample holds many counts of this clonotype. The rearrangement links TRBV2 to TRBJ1-6; D is perhaps TRBD1 (6 bases). V shed 6 bases and J shed 7 bases, with 13 bases lying between them. Per germline, CDR1 SNHLY and CDR2 FYNNEI. CDR3 length: 14 residues. DNA for the CDR3: TGTGCCAGCAGGGTCAGGGGAGGCAATTCACCCCTCCACTTT. It translates to CASRVRGGNSPLHF.

This clonotype was recorded many times. V gene TRBV28 combines with J gene TRBJ1-2; D is perhaps TRBD1 (5 bases). The CDR3 loop spans 14 amino acids. Trimming stripped 2 bases from V and 4 bases from J, with 11 bases between. In germline, CDR1 is MDHEN, CDR2 SYDVKM. The CDR3: CASSLPDNIYGYTF. The CDR3 nucleotides read TGTGCCAGCAGTTTACCGGACAACATCTATGGCTACACCTTC.

The chain carries TRBV3-1 and TRBJ2-4; D ambiguous. The ends were cut back, 4 bases at V and 0 bases at J, with 10 bases in the middle. This CDR3 comprises 15 residues. Per the germline V gene, CDR1 is LGHDT and CDR2 is YNNKEL (reference sequence). As DNA, the CDR3 is TGTGCCAGCAGCCGGTCAGCCCTAGCCAAAAACATTCAGTACTTC. Protein: CASSRSALAKNIQYF.